This T cell receptor (beta chain) was profiled in a study of CD4 T cell repertoires in COVID-19. V lost 4 bases and J lost 0, with 9 bases in between. Per germline, CDR1 MNHEY and CDR2 SVGEGT. The CDR3 runs 15 residues. Note on this clone: The antigen is not known.

General study points: Sharing of several most expanded SARS-CoV-2-reactive clonotypes across memory subsets suggested intraclonal diversification.

Clones were sequenced by immunoSEQ multiplex PCR, and TCRdb holds only the in-frame ones, with some missing. The sample holds approximately 75,000 clones, about 80% seen once. V gene TRBV6-2 or TRBV6-3 combines with J gene TRBJ2-2; D remains ambiguous. The sequencing used CD4+ T cells from peripheral blood, collected after recovery from COVID-19. This clonotype was sampled from a human donor who had COVID-19. CDR3 DNA: TGTGCCAGCAGTTCGACGGCCGCGAACACCGGGGAGCTGTTTTTT. Translating gives CASSSTAANTGELFF.